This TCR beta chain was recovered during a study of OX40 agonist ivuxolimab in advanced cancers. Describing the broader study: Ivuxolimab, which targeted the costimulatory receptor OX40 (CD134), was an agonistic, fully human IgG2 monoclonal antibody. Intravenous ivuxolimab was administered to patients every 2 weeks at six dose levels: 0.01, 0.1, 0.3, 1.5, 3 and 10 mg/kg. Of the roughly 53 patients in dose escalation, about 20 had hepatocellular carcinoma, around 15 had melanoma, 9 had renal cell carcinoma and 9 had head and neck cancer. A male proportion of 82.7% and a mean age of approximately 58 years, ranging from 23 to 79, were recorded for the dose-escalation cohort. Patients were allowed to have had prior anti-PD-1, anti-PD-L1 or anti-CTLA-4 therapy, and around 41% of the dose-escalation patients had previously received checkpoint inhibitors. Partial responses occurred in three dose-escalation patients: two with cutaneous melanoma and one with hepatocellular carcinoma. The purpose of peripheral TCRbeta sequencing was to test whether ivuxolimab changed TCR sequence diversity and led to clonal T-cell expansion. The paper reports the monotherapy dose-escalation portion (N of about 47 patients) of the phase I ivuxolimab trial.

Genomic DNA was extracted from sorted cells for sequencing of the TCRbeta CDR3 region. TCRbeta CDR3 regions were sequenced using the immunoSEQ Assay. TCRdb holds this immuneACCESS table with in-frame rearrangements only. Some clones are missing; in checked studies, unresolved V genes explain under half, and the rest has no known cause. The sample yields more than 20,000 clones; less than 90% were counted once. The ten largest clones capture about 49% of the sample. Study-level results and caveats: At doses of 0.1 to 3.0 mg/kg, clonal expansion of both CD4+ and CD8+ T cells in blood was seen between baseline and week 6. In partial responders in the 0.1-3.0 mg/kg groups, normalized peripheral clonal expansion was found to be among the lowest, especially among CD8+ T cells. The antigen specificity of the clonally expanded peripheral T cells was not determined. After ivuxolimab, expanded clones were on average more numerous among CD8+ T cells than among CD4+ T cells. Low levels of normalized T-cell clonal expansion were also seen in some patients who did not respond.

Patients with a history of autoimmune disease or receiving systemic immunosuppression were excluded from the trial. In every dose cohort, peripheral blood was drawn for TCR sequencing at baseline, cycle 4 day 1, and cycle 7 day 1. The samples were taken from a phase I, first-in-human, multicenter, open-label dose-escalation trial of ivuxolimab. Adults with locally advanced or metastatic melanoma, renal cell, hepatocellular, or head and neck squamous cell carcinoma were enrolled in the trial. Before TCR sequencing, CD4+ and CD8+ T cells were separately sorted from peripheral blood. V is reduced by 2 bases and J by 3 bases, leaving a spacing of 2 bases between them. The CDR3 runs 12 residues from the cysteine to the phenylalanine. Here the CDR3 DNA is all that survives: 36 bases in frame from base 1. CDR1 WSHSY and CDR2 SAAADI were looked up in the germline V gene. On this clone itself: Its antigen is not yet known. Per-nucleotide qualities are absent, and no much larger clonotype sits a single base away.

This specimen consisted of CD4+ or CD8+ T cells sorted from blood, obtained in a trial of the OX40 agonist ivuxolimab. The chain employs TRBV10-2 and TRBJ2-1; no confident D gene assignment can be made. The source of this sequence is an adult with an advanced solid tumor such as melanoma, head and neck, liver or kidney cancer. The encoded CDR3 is CASSEGYNEQFF. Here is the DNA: TGCGCCAGCAGTGAGGGCTACAATGAGCAGTTCTTC.